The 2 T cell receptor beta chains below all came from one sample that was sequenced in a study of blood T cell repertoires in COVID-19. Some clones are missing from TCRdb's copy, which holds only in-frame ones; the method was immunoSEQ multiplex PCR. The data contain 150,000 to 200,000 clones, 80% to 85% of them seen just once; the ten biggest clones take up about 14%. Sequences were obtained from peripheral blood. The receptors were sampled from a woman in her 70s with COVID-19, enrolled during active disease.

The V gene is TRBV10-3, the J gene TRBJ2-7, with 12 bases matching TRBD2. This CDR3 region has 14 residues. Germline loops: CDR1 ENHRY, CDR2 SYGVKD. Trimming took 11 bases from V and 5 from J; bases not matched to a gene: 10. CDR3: CASHATSGRNEQYF. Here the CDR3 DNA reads TGTGCCTCCCATGCCACTAGCGGGAGGAACGAGCAGTACTTC.

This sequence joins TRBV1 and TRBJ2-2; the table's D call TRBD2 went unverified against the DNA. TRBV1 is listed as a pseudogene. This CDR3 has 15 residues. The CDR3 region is CTSSGDPTSPGELFF. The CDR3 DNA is TGCACCAGCTCGGGGGACCCGACATCCCCCGGGGAGCTGTTTTTT.